This T cell receptor beta chain was captured in a study of T cells after yellow fever vaccination. The ends were cut back, 4 bases at V and 0 bases at J, with 17 bases in the middle. This CDR3 spans 17 amino acids. Germline V gene data show CDR1 as SGHRS and CDR2 as YFSETQ. This clonotype was observed a handful of times. TCRdb re-called the 5' RACE reads through MiXCR, storing one row per CDR3 protein. Among approximately 300,000 distinct CDR3 sequences listed, around a tenth were seen once. The sample here was CD4+ T cells sorted from PBMCs, taken 45 days after the yellow fever booster vaccination. The gene calls are TRBV5-1 and TRBJ1-3; tentative D call: TRBD1 (6 bases). This clonotype originated in a young man who received the YFV17D yellow fever vaccine. This CDR3 is CASSPVAGASSGNTIYF. CDR3 sequence (DNA): TGCGCCAGCAGCCCGGTGGCAGGGGCCTCCTCTGGAAACACCATATATTTT.